This T cell receptor (beta chain) stems from a study of Ad26.COV2.S vaccination and SARS-CoV-2 variants. Described treatment: 15 to 20 received Ad26.COV2.S at low or high dose, single or two shots; 5 received placebo; per-sample allocation not given. It was on day 63 after the first vaccine or placebo injection that samples were taken. Sequencing used immunoSEQ multiplex PCR; TCRdb keeps in-frame clones, though not all of them. The sample holds about 350,000 clones, 80% to 90% seen once. CDR3 size: 12 residues. Germline CDR1 is SGHTA and CDR2 is FQGNSA. The ends were cut back, 1 base at V and 4 bases at J, with 4 bases in the middle. In regard to this clone: Its specificity is not known.

General observations from the study: Recipients given vaccine exceeded placebo recipients in spike-specific TCR breadth.

This chain links TRBV7-2 with TRBJ1-2; D gene ambiguous. The receptor was isolated from a person aged 18 to 65 who received the Ad26.COV2.S COVID-19 vaccine or a placebo. The sample consisted of peripheral blood, taken in a trial of Ad26.COV2.S vaccine versus placebo. The CDR3 sequence is CASSLVRYGYTF. CDR3 in DNA: TGTGCCAGCAGCTTAGTTCGCTATGGCTACACCTTC.